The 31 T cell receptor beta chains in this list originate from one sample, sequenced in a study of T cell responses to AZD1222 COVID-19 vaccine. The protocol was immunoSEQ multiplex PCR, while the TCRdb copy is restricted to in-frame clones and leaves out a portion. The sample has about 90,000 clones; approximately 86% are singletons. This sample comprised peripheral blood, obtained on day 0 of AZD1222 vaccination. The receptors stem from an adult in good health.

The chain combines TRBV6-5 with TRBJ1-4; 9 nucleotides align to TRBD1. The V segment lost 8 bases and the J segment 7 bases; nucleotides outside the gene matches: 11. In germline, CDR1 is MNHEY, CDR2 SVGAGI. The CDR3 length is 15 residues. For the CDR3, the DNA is TGTGCCAGCGTGGCCCCGGGACAGGGAGGTGAAAAACTGTTTTTT. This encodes CASVAPGQGGEKLFF.

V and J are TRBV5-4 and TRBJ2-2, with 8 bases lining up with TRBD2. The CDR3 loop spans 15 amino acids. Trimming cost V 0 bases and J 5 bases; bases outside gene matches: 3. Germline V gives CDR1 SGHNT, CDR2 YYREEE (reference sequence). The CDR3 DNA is TGTGCCAGCAGCTTGGGCCAGCGGGAGACCGGGGAGCTGTTTTTT. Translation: CASSLGQRETGELFF.

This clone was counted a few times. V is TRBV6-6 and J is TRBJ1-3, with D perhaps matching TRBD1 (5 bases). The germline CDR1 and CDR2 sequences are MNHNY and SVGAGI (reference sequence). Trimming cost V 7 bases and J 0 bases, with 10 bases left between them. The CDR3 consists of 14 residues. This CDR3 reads CASTNGGSGNTIYF. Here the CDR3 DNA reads TGTGCCAGCACCAATGGGGGCTCTGGAAACACCATATATTTT.

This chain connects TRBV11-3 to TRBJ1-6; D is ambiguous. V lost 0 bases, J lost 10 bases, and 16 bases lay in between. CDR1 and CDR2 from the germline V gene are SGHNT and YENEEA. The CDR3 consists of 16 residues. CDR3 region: CASSLEGGRDGSPLHF. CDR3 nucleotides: TGTGCCAGCAGCTTAGAGGGCGGGCGAGACGGATCACCCCTCCACTTT.

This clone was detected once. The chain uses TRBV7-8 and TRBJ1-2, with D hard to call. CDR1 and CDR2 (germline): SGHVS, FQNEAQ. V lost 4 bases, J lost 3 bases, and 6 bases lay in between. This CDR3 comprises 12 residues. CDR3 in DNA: TGTGCCAGCAGCTCCCGGGACTATGGCTACACCTTC. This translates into CASSSRDYGYTF.

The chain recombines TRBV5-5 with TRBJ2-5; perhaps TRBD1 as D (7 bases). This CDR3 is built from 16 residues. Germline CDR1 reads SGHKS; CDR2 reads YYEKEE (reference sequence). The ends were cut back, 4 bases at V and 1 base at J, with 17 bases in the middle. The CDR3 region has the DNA TGTGCCAGCAGCAAAACTCAGGGGGGTCCCCAAGAGACCCAGTACTTC. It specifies CASSKTQGGPQETQYF. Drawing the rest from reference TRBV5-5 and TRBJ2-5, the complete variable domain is DAGVTQSPTHLIKTRGQQVTLRCSPISGHKSVSWYQQVLGQGPQFIFQYYEKEERGRGNFPDRFSARQFPNYSSELNVNALLLGDSALYLCASSKTQGGPQETQYFGPGTRLLVL.

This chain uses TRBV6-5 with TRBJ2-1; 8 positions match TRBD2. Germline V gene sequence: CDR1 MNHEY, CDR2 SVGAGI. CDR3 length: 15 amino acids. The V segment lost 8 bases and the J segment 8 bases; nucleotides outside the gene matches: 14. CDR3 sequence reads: CASSSEGLVSDEQFF. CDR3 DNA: TGTGCCAGCTCTTCAGAGGGACTAGTGAGTGATGAGCAGTTCTTC.

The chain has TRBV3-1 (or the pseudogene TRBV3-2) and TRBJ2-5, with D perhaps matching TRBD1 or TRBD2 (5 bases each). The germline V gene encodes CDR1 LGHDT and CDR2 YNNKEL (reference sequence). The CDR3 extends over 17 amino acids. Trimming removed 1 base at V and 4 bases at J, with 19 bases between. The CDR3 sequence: CASSQALRDVQAETQYF. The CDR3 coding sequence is TGTGCCAGCAGCCAAGCCTTACGGGACGTTCAAGCAGAGACCCAGTACTTC.

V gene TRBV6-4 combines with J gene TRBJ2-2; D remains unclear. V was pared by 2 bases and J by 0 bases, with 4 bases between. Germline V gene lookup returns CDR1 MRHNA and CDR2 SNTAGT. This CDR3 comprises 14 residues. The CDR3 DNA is TGTGCCAGCAGTGACCCGCCGAACACCGGGGAGCTGTTTTTT. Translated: CASSDPPNTGELFF.

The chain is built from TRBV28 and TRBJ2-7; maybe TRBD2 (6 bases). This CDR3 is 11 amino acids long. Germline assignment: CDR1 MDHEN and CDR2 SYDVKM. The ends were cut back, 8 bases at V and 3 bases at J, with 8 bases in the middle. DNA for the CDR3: TGTGCCAGCTTTAGCGGCTACGAGCAGTACTTC. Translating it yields CASFSGYEQYF.

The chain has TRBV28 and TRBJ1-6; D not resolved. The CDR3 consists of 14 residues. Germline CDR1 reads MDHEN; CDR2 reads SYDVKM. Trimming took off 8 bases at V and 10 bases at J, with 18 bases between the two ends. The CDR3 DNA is TGTGCCAGCGGGCCCCGCGGGAAAGAATCACCCCTCCACTTT. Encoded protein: CASGPRGKESPLHF.

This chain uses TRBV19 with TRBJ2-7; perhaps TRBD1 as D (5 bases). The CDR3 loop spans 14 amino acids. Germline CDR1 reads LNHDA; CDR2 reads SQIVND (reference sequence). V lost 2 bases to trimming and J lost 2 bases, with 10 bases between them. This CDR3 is CASSIRGRTYEQYF. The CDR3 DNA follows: TGTGCCAGTAGTATAAGGGGCAGGACCTACGAGCAGTACTTC.

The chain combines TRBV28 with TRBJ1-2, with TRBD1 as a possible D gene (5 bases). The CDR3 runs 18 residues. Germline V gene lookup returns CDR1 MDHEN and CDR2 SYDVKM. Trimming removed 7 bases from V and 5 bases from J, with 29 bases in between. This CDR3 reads CASTPSSRVGPSVYGYTF. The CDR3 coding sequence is TGTGCCAGCACCCCATCATCTCGGGTGGGGCCATCAGTATATGGCTACACCTTC.

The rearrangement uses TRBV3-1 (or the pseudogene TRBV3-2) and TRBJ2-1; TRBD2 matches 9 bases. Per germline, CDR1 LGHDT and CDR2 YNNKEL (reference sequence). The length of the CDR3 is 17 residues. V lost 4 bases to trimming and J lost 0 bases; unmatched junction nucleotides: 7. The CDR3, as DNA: TGTGCCAGCAGCCTGGGGTTTAGCGGGAGCTCCTACAATGAGCAGTTCTTC. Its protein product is CASSLGFSGSSYNEQFF.

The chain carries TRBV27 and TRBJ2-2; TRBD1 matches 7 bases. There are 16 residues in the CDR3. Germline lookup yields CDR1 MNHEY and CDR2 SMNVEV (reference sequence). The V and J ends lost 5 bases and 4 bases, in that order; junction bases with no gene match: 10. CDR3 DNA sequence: TGTGCCAGCAGTCGAGCAGGGGGAGTGGGCACCGGGGAGCTGTTTTTT. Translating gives CASSRAGGVGTGELFF.

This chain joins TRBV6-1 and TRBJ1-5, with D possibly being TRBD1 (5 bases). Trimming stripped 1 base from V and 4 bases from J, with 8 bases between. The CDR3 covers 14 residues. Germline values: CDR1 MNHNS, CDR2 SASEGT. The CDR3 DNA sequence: TGTGCCAGCAGTGAAGTGCCAGGGAATCAGCCCCAGCATTTT. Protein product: CASSEVPGNQPQHF.

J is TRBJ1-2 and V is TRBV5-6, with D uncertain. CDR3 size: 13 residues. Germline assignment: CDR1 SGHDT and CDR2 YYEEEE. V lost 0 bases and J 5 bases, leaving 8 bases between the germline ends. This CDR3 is CASSLALQYGYTF. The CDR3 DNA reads TGTGCCAGCAGCTTGGCCTTACAGTATGGCTACACCTTC.

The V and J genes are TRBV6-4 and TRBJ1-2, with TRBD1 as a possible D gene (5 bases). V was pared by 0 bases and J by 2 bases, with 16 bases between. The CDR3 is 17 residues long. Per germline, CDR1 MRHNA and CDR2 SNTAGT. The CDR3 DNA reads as TGTGCCAGCAGTGACTCCTTCACCGGGGCGAGAAACTATGGCTACACCTTC. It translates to CASSDSFTGARNYGYTF.

CDR3 sequence reads: CASSPAGGNMNTEAFF. The DNA for the CDR3 is TGTGCCAGCAGCCCCGCGGGGGGAAACATGAACACTGAAGCTTTCTTT. This chain uses TRBV7-9 with TRBJ1-1; tentatively, D is TRBD1 (5 bases). V was trimmed by 5 bases and J by 0 bases, leaving 16 bases between them. Germline V gene data show CDR1 as SEHNR and CDR2 as FQNEAQ (reference sequence). CDR3 length: 16 amino acids.

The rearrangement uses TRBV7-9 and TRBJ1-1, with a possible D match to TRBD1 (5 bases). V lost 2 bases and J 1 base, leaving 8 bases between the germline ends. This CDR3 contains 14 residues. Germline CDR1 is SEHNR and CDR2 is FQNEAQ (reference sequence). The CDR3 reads CASSLRGENTEAFF. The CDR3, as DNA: TGTGCCAGCAGCTTACGAGGGGAGAACACTGAAGCTTTCTTT.

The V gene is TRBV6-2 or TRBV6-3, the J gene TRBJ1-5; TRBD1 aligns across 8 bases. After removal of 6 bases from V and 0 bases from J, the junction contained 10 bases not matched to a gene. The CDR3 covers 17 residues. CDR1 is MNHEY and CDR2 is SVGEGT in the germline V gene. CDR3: CASSPDRGSHSNQPQHF. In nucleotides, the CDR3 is TGTGCCAGCAGCCCTGACAGGGGATCCCATAGCAATCAGCCCCAGCATTTT.

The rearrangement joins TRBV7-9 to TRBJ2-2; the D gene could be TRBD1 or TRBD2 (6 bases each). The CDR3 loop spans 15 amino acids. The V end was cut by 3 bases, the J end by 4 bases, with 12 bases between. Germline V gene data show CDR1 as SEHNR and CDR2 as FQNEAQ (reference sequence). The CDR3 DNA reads TGTGCCAGCAGCTTCAAAGAGGGGGGCACCGGGGAGCTGTTTTTT. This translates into CASSFKEGGTGELFF. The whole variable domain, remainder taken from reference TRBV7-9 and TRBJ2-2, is DTGVSQNPRHKITKRGQNVTFRCDPISEHNRLYWYRQTLGQGPEFLTYFQNEAQLEKSRLLSDRFSAERPKGSFSTLEIQRTEQGDSAMYLCASSFKEGGTGELFFGEGSRLTVL.

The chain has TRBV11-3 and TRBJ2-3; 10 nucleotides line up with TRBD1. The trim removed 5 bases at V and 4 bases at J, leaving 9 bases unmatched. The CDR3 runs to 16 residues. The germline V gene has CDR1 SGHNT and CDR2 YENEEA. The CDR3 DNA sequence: TGTGCCAGCAGCCCCGGGACAGGGGCAAGGGCAGATACGCAGTATTTT. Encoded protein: CASSPGTGARADTQYF.

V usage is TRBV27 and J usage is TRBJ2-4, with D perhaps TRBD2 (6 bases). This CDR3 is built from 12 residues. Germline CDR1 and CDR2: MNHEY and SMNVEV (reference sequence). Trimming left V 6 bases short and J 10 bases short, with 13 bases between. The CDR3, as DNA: TGTGCCAGCAGGGGAGGTGGGGTGATTCAGTACTTC. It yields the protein CASRGGGVIQYF.

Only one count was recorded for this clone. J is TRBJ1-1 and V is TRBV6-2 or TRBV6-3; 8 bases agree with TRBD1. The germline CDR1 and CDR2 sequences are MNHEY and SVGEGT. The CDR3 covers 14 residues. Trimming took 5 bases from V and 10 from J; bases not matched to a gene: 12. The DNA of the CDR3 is TGTGCCAGCAGTGACGGACAGGGAGGTCAAAGAGCTTTCTTT. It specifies CASSDGQGGQRAFF.

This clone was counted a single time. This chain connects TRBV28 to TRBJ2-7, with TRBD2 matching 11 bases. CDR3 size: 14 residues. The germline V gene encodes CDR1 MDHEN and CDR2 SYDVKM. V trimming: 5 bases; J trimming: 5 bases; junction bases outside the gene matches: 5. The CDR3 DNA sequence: TGTGCCAGCAGTCTTACGGGACTAGCGGACGAGCAGTACTTC. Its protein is CASSLTGLADEQYF.

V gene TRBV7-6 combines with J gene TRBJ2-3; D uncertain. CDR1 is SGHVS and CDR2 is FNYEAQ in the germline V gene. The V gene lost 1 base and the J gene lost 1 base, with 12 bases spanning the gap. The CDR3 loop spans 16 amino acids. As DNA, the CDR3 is TGTGCCAGCAGCTTAGACATTACGGCGGGCACAGATACGCAGTATTTT. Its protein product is CASSLDITAGTDTQYF.

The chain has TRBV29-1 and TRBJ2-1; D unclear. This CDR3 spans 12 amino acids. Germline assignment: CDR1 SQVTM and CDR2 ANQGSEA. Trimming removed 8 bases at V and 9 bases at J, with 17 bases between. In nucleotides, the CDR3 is TGCAGCTTCAGACAAAGGGTAGTTGAGCAGTTCTTC. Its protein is CSFRQRVVEQFF.

For the CDR3, the DNA is TGTGCCAGCAGTCTCCTTGACGGGAGCGCAAATGAGCAGTTCTTC. It specifies CASSLLDGSANEQFF. The V call is TRBV28, the J call TRBJ2-1, with D tentatively TRBD2 (6 bases). This CDR3 comprises 15 residues. Germline V gene data show CDR1 as MDHEN and CDR2 as SYDVKM. Trimming shortened V by 5 bases and J by 7 bases, and 18 bases separated the two germline ends. The whole variable domain, filled in from reference TRBV28 and TRBJ2-1, reads DVKVTQSSRYLVKRTGEKVFLECVQDMDHENMFWYRQDPGLGLRLIYFSYDVKMKEKGDIPEGYSVSREKKERFSLILESASTNQTSMYLCASSLLDGSANEQFFGPGTRLTVL.

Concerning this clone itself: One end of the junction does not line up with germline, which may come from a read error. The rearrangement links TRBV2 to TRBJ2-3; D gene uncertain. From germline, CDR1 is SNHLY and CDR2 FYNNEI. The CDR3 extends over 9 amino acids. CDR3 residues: CASTDTQYF. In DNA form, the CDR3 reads TGTGCCAGCACGGATACGCAGTATTTT.

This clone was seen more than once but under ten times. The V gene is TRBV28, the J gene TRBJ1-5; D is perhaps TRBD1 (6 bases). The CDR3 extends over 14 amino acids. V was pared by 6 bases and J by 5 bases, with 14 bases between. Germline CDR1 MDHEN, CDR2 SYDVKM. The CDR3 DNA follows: TGTGCCAGCAGCCTAACAGGGAAGCATCAGCCCCAGCATTTT. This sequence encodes CASSLTGKHQPQHF.